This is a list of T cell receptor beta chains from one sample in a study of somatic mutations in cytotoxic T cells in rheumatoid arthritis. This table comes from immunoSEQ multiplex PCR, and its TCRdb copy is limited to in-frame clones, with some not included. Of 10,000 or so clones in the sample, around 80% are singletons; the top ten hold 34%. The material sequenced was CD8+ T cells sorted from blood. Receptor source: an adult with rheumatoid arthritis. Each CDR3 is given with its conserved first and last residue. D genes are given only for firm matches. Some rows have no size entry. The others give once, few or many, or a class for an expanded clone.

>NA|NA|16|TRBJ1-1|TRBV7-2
CASSLLFGGEDTEAFF
TGTGCCAGCAGCTTATTGTTCGGGGGGGAGGACACTGAAGCTTTCTTT
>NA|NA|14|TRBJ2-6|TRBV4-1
CASSQLSGANVLTF
TGCGCCAGCAGCCAACTCTCTGGGGCCAACGTCCTGACTTTC
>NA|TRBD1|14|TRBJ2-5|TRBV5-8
CASSFGQGTETQYF
TGTGCCAGCAGCTTCGGACAGGGGACGGAGACCCAGTACTTC
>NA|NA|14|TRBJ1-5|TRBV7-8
CASSSEDSNQPQHF
TGTGCCAGCAGCTCGGAGGATAGCAATCAGCCCCAGCATTTT
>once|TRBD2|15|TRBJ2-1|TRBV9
CASSGGLAGEWEQFF
TGTGCCAGCAGCGGGGGACTAGCGGGAGAATGGGAGCAGTTCTTC
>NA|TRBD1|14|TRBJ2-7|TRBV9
CASSGDRRPYEQYF
TGTGCCAGCAGCGGGGACAGGAGACCTTACGAGCAGTACTTC
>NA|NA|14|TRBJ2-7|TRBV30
CAWSESSEAYEQYF
TGTGCCTGGAGTGAAAGTAGTGAAGCCTACGAGCAGTACTTC
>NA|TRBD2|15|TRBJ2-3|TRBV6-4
CASSKRAGEADTQYF
TGTGCCAGCTCAAAGCGAGCGGGAGAGGCAGATACGCAGTATTTT
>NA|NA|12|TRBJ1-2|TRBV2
CASSSSSPGYTF
TGTGCCAGCAGCTCCTCGAGCCCGGGCTACACCTTC
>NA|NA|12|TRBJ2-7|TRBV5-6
CASSPLGYEQYF
TGTGCCAGCAGCCCGCTCGGTTACGAGCAGTACTTC
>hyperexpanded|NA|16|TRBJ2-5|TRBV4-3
CASSQDFWGDQETQYF
TGCGCCAGCAGCCAAGATTTTTGGGGCGACCAAGAGACCCAGTACTTC
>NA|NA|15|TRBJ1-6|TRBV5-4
CASSQEPGYNSPLHF
TGCGCCAGCAGCCAAGAACCCGGGTATAATTCACCCCTCCACTTT
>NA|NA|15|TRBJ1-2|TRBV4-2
CASSQEKGLGYGYTF
TGTGCCAGCAGCCAAGAAAAGGGACTTGGCTATGGCTACACCTTC
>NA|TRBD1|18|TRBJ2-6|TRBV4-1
CASSYGTGLVSGANVLTF
TGCGCCAGCAGTTACGGGACAGGGCTTGTCTCTGGGGCCAACGTCCTGACTTTC
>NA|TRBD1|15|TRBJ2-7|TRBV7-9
CASSFPDRGSYEQYF
TGTGCCAGCAGCTTTCCAGACAGGGGTTCGTACGAGCAGTACTTC
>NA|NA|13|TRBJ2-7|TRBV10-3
CASSPGLLGEQYF
TGTGCCAGCAGTCCGGGTCTCCTCGGGGAGCAGTACTTC
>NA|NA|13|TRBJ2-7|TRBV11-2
CASSLDPGREQYF
TGTGCCAGCAGCTTAGATCCCGGAAGGGAGCAGTACTTC
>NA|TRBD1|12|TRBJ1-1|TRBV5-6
CASRTPGGEAFF
TGTGCCAGCAGGACCCCAGGGGGGGAAGCTTTCTTT
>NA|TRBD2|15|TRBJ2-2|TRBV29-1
CSVELASGGIGELFF
TGCAGCGTTGAACTGGCTAGCGGGGGAATCGGGGAGCTGTTTTTT
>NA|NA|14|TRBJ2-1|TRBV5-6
CASSSRKRDNEQFF
TGTGCCAGCAGCTCCCGGAAGCGGGACAATGAGCAGTTCTTC
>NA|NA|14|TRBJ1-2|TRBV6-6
CASSYLDRSYGYTF
TGTGCCAGCAGTTACCTCGACAGAAGCTATGGCTACACCTTC
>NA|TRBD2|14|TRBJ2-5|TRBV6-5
CASSYNSGGETQYF
TGTGCCAGCAGTTACAATAGCGGGGGAGAGACCCAGTACTTC
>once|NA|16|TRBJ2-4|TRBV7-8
CASSQDIALTKDIQYF
TGTGCCAGCAGTCAGGACATCGCTCTGACTAAAGACATTCAGTACTTC
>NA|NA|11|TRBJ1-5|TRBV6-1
CASGINQPQHF
TGTGCCAGCGGCATTAATCAGCCCCAGCATTTT